Listed here is a single T cell receptor (beta chain). The CDR3 contains 14 residues. CDR1 is MNHEY and CDR2 is SVGAGI in the germline V gene. The J segment lost 5 bases and the V segment lost 6 bases, leaving 5 bases of the junction unmatched. This sample was taken from a study of blood T cell repertoires in COVID-19. Assay: immunoSEQ multiplex PCR; the TCRdb copy retains only in-frame clones and omits some. The sample holds about 190,000 clones, around 79% seen once. V is TRBV6-5 and J is TRBJ1-1, with 11 bases lining up with TRBD1. The specimen sequenced was peripheral blood. This receptor was taken from a middle-aged man who had recovered from COVID-19. The CDR3 here is CASSGGTGGTEAFF. As DNA, the CDR3 is TGTGCCAGCAGCGGTGGGACAGGGGGAACTGAAGCTTTCTTT.